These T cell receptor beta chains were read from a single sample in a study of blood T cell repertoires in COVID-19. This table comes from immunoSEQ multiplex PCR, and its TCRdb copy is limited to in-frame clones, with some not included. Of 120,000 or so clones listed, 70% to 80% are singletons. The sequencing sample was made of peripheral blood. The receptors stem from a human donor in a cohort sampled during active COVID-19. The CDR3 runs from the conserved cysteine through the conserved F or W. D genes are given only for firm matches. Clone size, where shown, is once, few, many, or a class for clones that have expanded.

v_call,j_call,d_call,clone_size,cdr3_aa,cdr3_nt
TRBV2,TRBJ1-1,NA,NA,CASTGGGEFTEAFF,TGTGCCAGCACTGGGGGGGGTGAGTTCACTGAAGCTTTCTTT
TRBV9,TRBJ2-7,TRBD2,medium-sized,CASSVESGADEQYF,TGTGCCAGCAGCGTAGAAAGCGGGGCTGACGAGCAGTACTTC
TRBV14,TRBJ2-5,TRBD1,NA,CASSPGQALEETQYF,TGTGCCAGCAGCCCCGGACAGGCTTTGGAAGAGACCCAGTACTTC
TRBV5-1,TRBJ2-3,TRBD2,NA,CASSLDSGVVDTQYF,TGCGCCAGCAGCTTGGATAGCGGGGTGGTAGATACGCAGTATTTT
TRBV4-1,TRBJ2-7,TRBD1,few,CASSQIGTDYEQYF,TGCGCCAGCAGCCAGATCGGGACAGACTACGAGCAGTACTTC
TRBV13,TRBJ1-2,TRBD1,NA,CASSFGQGDDGYTF,TGTGCCAGCAGCTTTGGACAGGGGGATGATGGCTACACCTTC
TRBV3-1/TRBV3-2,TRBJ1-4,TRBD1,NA,CASSHWDRGNEKLFF,TGTGCCAGCAGCCACTGGGACAGGGGAAATGAAAAACTGTTTTTT
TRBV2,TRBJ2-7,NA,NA,CASSEAAGEGYEQYF,TGTGCCAGCAGTGAAGCGGCAGGGGAGGGCTACGAGCAGTACTTC
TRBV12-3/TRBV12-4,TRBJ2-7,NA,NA,CASRPGGASEQYF,TGTGCCAGCAGACCTGGGGGGGCCAGCGAGCAGTACTTC
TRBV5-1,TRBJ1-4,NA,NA,CASSLAGGDEKLFF,TGCGCCAGCAGCCTAGCCGGGGGTGATGAAAAACTGTTTTTT
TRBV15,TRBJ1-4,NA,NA,CATSGGQGMEKLFF,TGTGCCACCAGCGGTGGGCAGGGTATGGAAAAACTGTTTTTT
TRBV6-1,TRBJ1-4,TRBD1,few,CASSEGGGSVEKLFF,TGTGCCAGCAGTGAAGGAGGGGGCTCGGTTGAAAAACTGTTTTTT
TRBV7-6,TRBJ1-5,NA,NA,CASSSRDTNNQPQHF,TGTGCCAGCAGCTCCCGGGACACTAATAATCAGCCCCAGCATTTT
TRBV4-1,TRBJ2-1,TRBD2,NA,CASSQEPPSGVNEQFF,TGCGCCAGCAGCCAAGAACCCCCTAGCGGGGTCAATGAGCAGTTCTTC
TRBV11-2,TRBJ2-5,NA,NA,CASSLDRGSGETQYF,TGTGCCAGCAGCTTAGATAGAGGGTCGGGGGAGACCCAGTACTTC
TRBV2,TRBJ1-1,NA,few,CASRTGRANTEAFF,TGTGCCAGCAGAACAGGGAGGGCGAACACTGAAGCTTTCTTT
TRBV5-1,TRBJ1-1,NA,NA,CASSLETGQNTEAFF,TGCGCCAGCAGCTTGGAGACAGGACAGAACACTGAAGCTTTCTTT
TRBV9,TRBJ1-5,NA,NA,CASSVAGNQPQHF,TGTGCCAGCAGCGTAGCCGGTAATCAGCCCCAGCATTTT
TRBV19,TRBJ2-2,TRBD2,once,CASSPRTSPVGELFF,TGTGCCAGTAGTCCGAGGACTAGCCCCGTAGGGGAGCTGTTTTTT
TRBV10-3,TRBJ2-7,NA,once,CAISVGELYEQYF,TGTGCCATCAGTGTCGGGGAACTATACGAGCAGTACTTC
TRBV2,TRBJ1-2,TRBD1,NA,CASSQTGHGYTF,TGTGCCAGCAGCCAGACAGGGCATGGCTACACCTTC
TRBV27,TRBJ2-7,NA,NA,CASSLRGYEQYF,TGTGCCAGCAGTTTACGAGGCTACGAGCAGTACTTC
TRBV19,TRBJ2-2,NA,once,CASSPRVNTGELFF,TGTGCCAGTAGTCCTCGCGTGAACACCGGGGAGCTGTTTTTT
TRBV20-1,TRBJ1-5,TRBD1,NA,CSASDRAVGNQPQHF,TGCAGTGCTAGTGACAGGGCGGTCGGCAATCAGCCCCAGCATTTT
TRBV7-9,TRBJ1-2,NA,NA,CASSSGLATYGYTF,TGTGCCAGCAGCTCGGGACTTGCCACCTATGGCTACACCTTC
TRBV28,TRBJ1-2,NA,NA,CASSLSPGSPHGYTF,TGTGCCAGCAGTTTATCTCCGGGGTCTCCTCATGGCTACACCTTC
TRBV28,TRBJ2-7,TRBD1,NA,CASSLRDSPYEQYF,TGTGCCAGCAGTTTAAGGGACAGCCCCTACGAGCAGTACTTC
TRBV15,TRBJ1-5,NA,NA,CATSSAGGEPQHF,TGTGCCACCAGCAGTGCCGGGGGGGAACCCCAGCATTTT
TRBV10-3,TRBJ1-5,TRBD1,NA,CAISEVGTGTQPQHF,TGTGCCATCAGTGAGGTTGGGACAGGGACGCAGCCCCAGCATTTT
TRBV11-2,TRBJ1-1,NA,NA,CASSLGSGLDTEAFF,TGTGCCAGCAGCTTAGGGAGCGGGTTGGACACTGAAGCTTTCTTT
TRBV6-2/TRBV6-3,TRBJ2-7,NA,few,CASSYRNEQYF,TGTGCCAGCAGTTACCGTAACGAGCAGTACTTC
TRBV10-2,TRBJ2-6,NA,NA,CASSETNKISGANVLTF,TGCGCCAGCAGTGAAACGAACAAGATCTCTGGGGCCAACGTCCTGACTTTC
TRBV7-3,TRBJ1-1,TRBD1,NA,CASSRTGGTEAFF,TGTGCCAGCAGCCGCACAGGGGGCACTGAAGCTTTCTTT
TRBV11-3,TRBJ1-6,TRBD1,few,CASSLLWTGGNSPLHF,TGTGCCAGCAGCTTACTCTGGACAGGGGGAAATTCACCCCTCCACTTT
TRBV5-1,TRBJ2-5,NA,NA,CASSPLGSGAETQYF,TGCGCCAGCAGCCCCCTGGGTAGCGGAGCAGAGACCCAGTACTTC
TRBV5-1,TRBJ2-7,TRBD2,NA,CASSLLLAGASNEQYF,TGCGCCAGCAGCTTACTACTAGCGGGAGCGTCGAACGAGCAGTACTTC
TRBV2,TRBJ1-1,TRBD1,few,CASSSGGNTEAFF,TGTGCCAGCAGCTCAGGGGGCAACACTGAAGCTTTCTTT
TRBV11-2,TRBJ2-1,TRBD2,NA,CASSFTPGLAGGPNEQFF,TGTGCCAGCAGCTTTACCCCGGGACTAGCGGGAGGGCCGAATGAGCAGTTCTTC
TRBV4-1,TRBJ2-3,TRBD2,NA,CASSQGPITSGSRAATQYF,TGCGCCAGCAGCCAAGGGCCCATCACTAGCGGGAGCCGCGCGGCGACGCAGTATTTT
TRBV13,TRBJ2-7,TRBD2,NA,CASSPPGPPGREGGEGDEQYF,TGTGCCAGCAGCCCCCCAGGCCCCCCAGGGCGGGAGGGCGGAGAGGGAGACGAGCAGTACTTC
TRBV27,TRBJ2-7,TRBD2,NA,CASSERGHEQYF,TGTGCCAGCAGTGAGCGGGGGCACGAGCAGTACTTC
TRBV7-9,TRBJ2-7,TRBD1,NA,CASSSGTGDYEQYF,TGTGCCAGCAGTTCCGGGACAGGAGACTACGAGCAGTACTTC
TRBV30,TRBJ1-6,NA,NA,CAWTPLQGSNNSPLHF,TGTGCCTGGACCCCCCTACAGGGATCCAATAATTCACCCCTCCACTTT
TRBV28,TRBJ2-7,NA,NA,CASSLWAPSESSYEQYF,TGTGCCAGCAGTTTATGGGCGCCTAGCGAGAGCTCCTACGAGCAGTACTTC
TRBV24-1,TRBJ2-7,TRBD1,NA,CATSDPRGYEQYF,TGTGCCACCAGTGACCCCAGGGGGTACGAGCAGTACTTC
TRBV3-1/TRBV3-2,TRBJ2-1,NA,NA,CASSRSDEQFF,TGTGCCAGCAGCCGAAGCGATGAGCAGTTCTTC